Each of the 25 T cell receptor beta chains below was sequenced from the same sample in a study of blood T cells in healthy people across ages. Primed by a sample-barcoded 5' primer and a J-beta primer mix, a second PCR proceeded for roughly 7 to 11 cycles. TCRdb re-derived calls from the 5' RACE reads in MiXCR, one entry per CDR3 protein. Of approximately 690,000 distinct CDR3 sequences listed, roughly 58% are singletons. Input material: blood. These receptors all stem from a man in his 60s in good health.

The gene calls are TRBV5-1 and TRBJ1-2; D may be TRBD1 (5 bases). There are 13 residues in the CDR3. Trimming stripped 0 bases from V and 8 bases from J, with 11 bases between. Germline values: CDR1 SGHRS, CDR2 YFSETQ. The CDR3 is CASSLEAGTGYTF. The CDR3 DNA is TGCGCCAGCAGCTTGGAGGCAGGGACCGGCTACACCTTC.

This clonotype has just a few counts. The chain joins TRBV28 to TRBJ1-5, with TRBD1 identical over 7 bases. J lost 6 bases, V lost 11 bases, and 13 bases had no gene match. The CDR3 contains 14 residues. Germline CDR1 MDHEN, CDR2 SYDVKM. This CDR3 reads CAGAPAGGGQPQHF. Here the CDR3 DNA reads TGTGCCGGAGCCCCTGCAGGGGGAGGTCAGCCCCAGCATTTT. The variable domain in full, completed from reference TRBV28 and TRBJ1-5, reads DVKVTQSSRYLVKRTGEKVFLECVQDMDHENMFWYRQDPGLGLRLIYFSYDVKMKEKGDIPEGYSVSREKKERFSLILESASTNQTSMYLCAGAPAGGGQPQHFGDGTRLSIL.

This rearrangement joins TRBV27 to TRBJ1-5; 10 positions agree with TRBD1. CDR3 length equals 16 residues. The germline V gene has CDR1 MNHEY and CDR2 SMNVEV (reference sequence). Trimming cost V 6 bases and J 4 bases; bases outside gene matches: 9. The CDR3, as DNA: TGTGCCAGCAGGGAGAGGGACAGGGGAGGGAATCAGCCCCAGCATTTT. This codes for CASRERDRGGNQPQHF.

In its sample, this clonotype was seen a few times. The CDR3 reads CASSLGGQARNEQFF. The CDR3 DNA reads TGCGCCAGCAGCTTGGGGGGACAGGCCCGGAATGAGCAGTTCTTC. The J gene is TRBJ2-1, the V gene TRBV5-1, with 8 bases lining up with TRBD1. The CDR3 extends over 15 amino acids. Germline assignment: CDR1 SGHRS and CDR2 YFSETQ. J gave up 7 bases and V 0 bases, and 6 bases lay outside the gene matches.

There are a few counts of this clonotype. This sequence may be a read error, since a much larger clone differs from it by one base. The chain combines TRBV6-4 with TRBJ2-5; 7 nucleotides line up with TRBD2. Germline lookup yields CDR1 MRHNA and CDR2 SNTAGT. The CDR3 has 13 residues. The V gene end was trimmed by 6 bases and the J gene end by 11 bases; junction bases not matched to a gene: 12. CDR3 amino acids: CASSAGTTNEQYF. The CDR3, as DNA: TGTGCCAGCAGCGCTGGGACTACCAATGAGCAGTACTTC.

The chain couples TRBV3-1 to TRBJ2-1; 8 bases are shared with TRBD1. Germline V CDR1 and CDR2: LGHDT, YNNKEL (reference sequence). V shed 5 bases, J shed 3 bases, and the junction held 6 bases outside the gene matches. The CDR3 has 15 amino acids. CDR3 bases: TGTGCCAGCAGCTCCCGGACAGGGAACTACAATGAGCAGTTCTTC. Encoded protein: CASSSRTGNYNEQFF.

This chain connects TRBV20-1 to TRBJ2-3; no reliable D call. The CDR3 runs 14 residues. Trimming removed 5 bases at V and 2 bases at J, with 14 bases between. Germline V gene lookup returns CDR1 DFQATT and CDR2 SNEGSKA (reference sequence). The CDR3 region has the DNA TGCAGTGCTCACCCCGGGCAGCTCACAGATACGCAGTATTTT. Its translation is CSAHPGQLTDTQYF.

The rearrangement uses TRBV3-1 and TRBJ1-4; 7 nucleotides match TRBD1. Germline V gives CDR1 LGHDT, CDR2 YNNKEL (reference sequence). V lost 5 bases, J lost 8 bases, and 5 bases stayed unmatched. CDR3 length: 13 amino acids. Here the CDR3 DNA reads TGTGCCAGCAGCTCGACAGGGTGGGAAAAACTGTTTTTT. Its protein is CASSSTGWEKLFF.

This clonotype appeared many times. The genes are TRBV6-1 and TRBJ2-6; D unclear. This CDR3 comprises 15 residues. Per the germline V gene, CDR1 is MNHNS and CDR2 is SASEGT. The V gene lost 3 bases and the J gene lost 0 bases, with 6 bases spanning the gap. The CDR3 loop reads CASSEYSSGANVLTF. CDR3 coding DNA: TGTGCCAGCAGTGAGTACAGCTCTGGGGCCAACGTCCTGACTTTC.

This clonotype was observed at least ten times. V is TRBV5-1 and J is TRBJ1-4; tentative D call: TRBD1 (5 bases). The CDR3 has 15 residues. Trimming pared 0 bases from V and 2 bases from J, leaving 8 bases between. In germline, CDR1 is SGHRS, CDR2 YFSETQ. The CDR3 reads CASSLEGATNEKLFF. The CDR3 DNA follows: TGCGCCAGCAGCTTGGAAGGGGCGACTAATGAAAAACTGTTTTTT.

This chain joins TRBV18 and TRBJ2-1, with D perhaps TRBD1 (5 bases). Germline loops: CDR1 KGHSH, CDR2 LQKENI. Trimming removed 3 bases at V and 6 bases at J, with 15 bases between. The CDR3 runs 15 residues. The CDR3 DNA reads as TGTGCCAGCTCACCTACAGGTCCTCCCCTCAATGAGCAGTTCTTC. It yields the protein CASSPTGPPLNEQFF.

This clonotype occurred a few times. Relative to the germline gene, one junction end is altered; a read error may explain this. The V gene is TRBV5-1, the J gene TRBJ2-7; 7 positions agree with TRBD1. Germline lookup yields CDR1 SGHRS and CDR2 YFSETQ. This CDR3 contains 14 residues. This CDR3 is CASSASGGSYEQYF. The CDR3, as DNA: TGTGCCAGCAGCGCCTCAGGGGGCTCCTACGAGCAGTACTTC. The whole variable domain, remainder taken from reference TRBV5-1 and TRBJ2-7, is KAGVTQTPRYLIKTRGQQVTLSCSPISGHRSVSWYQQTPGQGLQFLFEYFSETQRNKGNFPGRFSGRQFSNSRSEMNVSTLELGDSALYLCASSASGGSYEQYFGPGTRLTVT.

This clonotype was detected a few times. The chain recombines TRBV25-1 with TRBJ2-7; maybe TRBD1 (6 bases). The CDR3 is 12 residues long. Trimming pared 7 bases from V and 1 base from J, leaving 8 bases between. Germline V CDR1 and CDR2: MGHDK, SYGVNS. The CDR3 region has the DNA TGTGCCAGCACGGACAGTTCCTACGAGCAGTACTTC. It translates to CASTDSSYEQYF.

This clonotype was seen more than once but under ten times. The chain is built from TRBV5-8 and TRBJ2-7; TRBD1 aligns across 7 bases. CDR1 SGHTS and CDR2 YDEGEE come from the germline V gene. This CDR3 is 15 amino acids long. The V and J ends lost 2 bases and 2 bases, in that order; junction bases with no gene match: 7. The CDR3 here is CASSFGQAVTYEQYF. The CDR3 bases are TGTGCCAGCAGCTTTGGACAGGCCGTAACCTACGAGCAGTACTTC.

The chain uses TRBV20-1 and TRBJ2-1, with 9 bases identical to TRBD1. This CDR3 has 14 residues. V lost 3 bases to trimming and J lost 12 bases; unmatched junction nucleotides: 12. Germline V gene sequence: CDR1 DFQATT, CDR2 SNEGSKA (reference sequence). CDR3 in DNA: TGCAGTGCTAGGCCGGGACAGGGTGTTCTCAGGCAGTTCTTC. Residues: CSARPGQGVLRQFF.

The CDR3 protein is CATSSLPKGVGLSGANVLTF. The CDR3 DNA reads as TGTGCCACCAGTTCCCTCCCGAAGGGGGTGGGCTTGTCTGGGGCCAACGTCCTGACTTTC. This sequence joins TRBV24-1 and TRBJ2-6, with TRBD1 as a possible D gene (6 bases). Germline V gives CDR1 KGHDR, CDR2 SFDVKD. CDR3 length equals 20 residues. V shed 6 bases and J shed 1 base, with 24 bases lying between them.

This clonotype was seen only a few times. V and J are TRBV6-4 and TRBJ2-7, with 8 nucleotides matching TRBD1. Trimming cost V 3 bases and J 9 bases; bases outside gene matches: 7. This CDR3 has 13 residues. Germline values: CDR1 MRHNA, CDR2 SNTAGT. This chain's CDR3 is CASSEAGGSVQYF. CDR3 DNA: TGTGCCAGCAGTGAAGCAGGGGGCAGTGTGCAGTACTTC.

The genes are TRBV5-1 and TRBJ2-5; the D call may be TRBD1 or TRBD2 (5 bases each). Germline V CDR1 and CDR2: SGHRS, YFSETQ. The V end was cut by 7 bases, the J end by 0 bases, with 13 bases between. The CDR3 length is 14 residues. CDR3 protein: CASGLMGDQETQYF. CDR3 DNA: TGCGCCAGCGGATTAATGGGGGACCAAGAGACCCAGTACTTC. The full variable domain, in which reference TRBV5-1 and TRBJ2-5 provide the parts outside the CDR3, is KAGVTQTPRYLIKTRGQQVTLSCSPISGHRSVSWYQQTPGQGLQFLFEYFSETQRNKGNFPGRFSGRQFSNSRSEMNVSTLELGDSALYLCASGLMGDQETQYFGPGTRLLVL.

The chain joins TRBV28 to TRBJ2-5; perhaps TRBD1 as D (6 bases). In germline, CDR1 is MDHEN, CDR2 SYDVKM. V was shortened by 3 bases and J by 5 bases, with 19 bases between the two germline ends. This CDR3 region has 16 residues. The CDR3 DNA reads as TGTGCCAGCAGTTTCCAACAGGGTGGGATGGGGGAGACCCAGTACTTC. It specifies CASSFQQGGMGETQYF.

The chain is built from TRBV20-1 and TRBJ1-1; D ambiguous. The CDR3 loop spans 19 amino acids. Trimming removed 0 bases at V and 4 bases at J, with 27 bases between. CDR1 and CDR2 from the germline V gene are DFQATT and SNEGSKA (reference sequence). The CDR3 loop is CSARDPTSSVRGRSTEAFF. CDR3 in DNA: TGCAGTGCTAGAGATCCTACGAGTTCTGTCCGAGGCCGGAGCACTGAAGCTTTCTTT.

V is TRBV20-1 and J is TRBJ2-7; 8 nucleotides line up with TRBD2. J lost 2 bases, V lost 3 bases, and 9 bases had no gene match. The CDR3 loop spans 15 amino acids. Germline V gene sequence: CDR1 DFQATT, CDR2 SNEGSKA (reference sequence). CDR3 protein: CSARPPGLVTYEQYF. The CDR3 DNA reads TGCAGTGCTAGGCCCCCGGGACTAGTCACCTACGAGCAGTACTTC.

There are many counts of this clonotype. The chain recombines TRBV2 with TRBJ2-7; 7 bases agree with TRBD2. The trim removed 7 bases at V and 6 bases at J, leaving 15 bases unmatched. Germline CDR1 and CDR2: SNHLY and FYNNEI. The CDR3 contains 15 residues. This CDR3 is CASKAPREGGLEQYF. CDR3 nucleotides: TGTGCCAGCAAAGCCCCAAGGGAGGGAGGACTCGAGCAGTACTTC.

The chain links TRBV5-1 to TRBJ2-5, with no clear D. The V end lost 2 bases, the J end lost 2 bases, and 13 bases lay between the germline ends. CDR3 length: 15 amino acids. Germline V gives CDR1 SGHRS, CDR2 YFSETQ. CDR3 nucleotide sequence: TGCGCCAGCAGCTTTGGGGTATTCCAGCAAGAGACCCAGTACTTC. It translates to CASSFGVFQQETQYF.

V usage is TRBV7-2 and J usage is TRBJ1-1, with 7 bases that match TRBD1. CDR1 is SGHTA, CDR2 FQGNSA, per germline. The CDR3 spans 13 residues. The V and J ends lost 8 bases and 3 bases, in that order; junction bases with no gene match: 6. Here the CDR3 reads CASGRQGHTEAFF. The CDR3 nucleotides read TGTGCCAGCGGGCGACAGGGTCACACTGAAGCTTTCTTT.

This clonotype was detected ten times or more. The chain couples TRBV5-8 to TRBJ2-7, with D perhaps matching TRBD2 (5 bases). The end of the DNA aligns better with TRBJ2-5, so the J call may be wrong. The V gene's germline CDR1 is SGHTS and CDR2 YDEGEE. This CDR3 is built from 11 residues. Written as DNA, the CDR3 is TGTGCCAGCATTCGGGGAGAGACCCAGTACTTC. Translated, it gives CASIRGETQYF.